This T cell receptor beta chain was captured by sequencing in a study of cytomegalovirus exposure and HLA in healthy donors. Study observations and caveats: A missense variant in DCLRE1C was later tied to TCR beta V- and J-gene trimming. According to the study, roughly 180 TCR beta chains were cytomegalovirus-associated.

The table lists this clone with a few counts. Its target is not known. From germline, CDR1 is SGHRS and CDR2 YFSETQ. Trimming took 0 bases from V and 8 from J, leaving 11 bases between them. The CDR3 runs 14 residues. In the PCR, 60 Vbeta and 13 Jbeta primers were used. The table came from immunoSEQ multiplex PCR; TCRdb's copy has only in-frame clones and leaves some out. The sample holds around 130,000 clones, over 60% seen once. The sequence came from a human donor in good health. Sequences were obtained from PBMCs. V usage is TRBV5-1 and J usage is TRBJ1-4; D possibly corresponds to TRBD1 (6 bases). CDR3 sequence (DNA): TGCGCCAGCAGCTTGGCCCCAACAGGGGAAAAACTGTTTTTT. It is translated as CASSLAPTGEKLFF. Full variable domain (missing parts from reference TRBV5-1 and TRBJ1-4): KAGVTQTPRYLIKTRGQQVTLSCSPISGHRSVSWYQQTPGQGLQFLFEYFSETQRNKGNFPGRFSGRQFSNSRSEMNVSTLELGDSALYLCASSLAPTGEKLFFGSGTQLSVL.